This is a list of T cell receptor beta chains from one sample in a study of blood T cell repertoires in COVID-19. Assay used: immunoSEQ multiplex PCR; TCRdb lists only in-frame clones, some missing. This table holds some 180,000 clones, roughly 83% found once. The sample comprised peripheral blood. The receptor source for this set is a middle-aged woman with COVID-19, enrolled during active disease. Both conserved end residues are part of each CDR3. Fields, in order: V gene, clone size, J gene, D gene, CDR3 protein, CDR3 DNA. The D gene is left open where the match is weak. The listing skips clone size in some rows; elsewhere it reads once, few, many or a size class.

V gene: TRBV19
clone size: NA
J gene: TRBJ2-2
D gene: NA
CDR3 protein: CASSISRTGELFF
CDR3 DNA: TGTGCCAGTAGTATCTCCCGCACCGGGGAGCTGTTTTTT

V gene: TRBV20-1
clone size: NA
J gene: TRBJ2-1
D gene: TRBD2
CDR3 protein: CSASKSSGSFYEQFF
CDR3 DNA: TGCAGTGCTAGTAAGTCTAGCGGGAGTTTCTATGAGCAGTTCTTC

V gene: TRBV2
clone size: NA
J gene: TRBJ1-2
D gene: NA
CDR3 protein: CASSPLNFGYGYTF
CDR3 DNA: TGTGCCAGCAGCCCCCTCAATTTCGGCTATGGCTACACCTTC

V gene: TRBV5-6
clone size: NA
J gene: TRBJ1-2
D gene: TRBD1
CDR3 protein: CASSLQGVRNYGYTF
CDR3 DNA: TGTGCCAGCAGCTTGCAGGGGGTTCGTAACTATGGCTACACCTTC

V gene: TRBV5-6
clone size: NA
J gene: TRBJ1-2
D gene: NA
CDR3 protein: CASSLERWAGQAYGYTF
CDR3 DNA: TGTGCCAGCAGCTTGGAAAGGTGGGCAGGGCAGGCCTATGGCTACACCTTC

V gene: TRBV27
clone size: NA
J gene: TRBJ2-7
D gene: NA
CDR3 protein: CASSLLDSPYEQYF
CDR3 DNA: TGTGCCAGCAGTTTATTGGACAGCCCCTACGAGCAGTACTTC

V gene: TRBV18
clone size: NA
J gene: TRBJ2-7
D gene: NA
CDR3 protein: CASSSPGSREQYF
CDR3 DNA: TGTGCCAGCTCATCACCAGGGAGCAGAGAGCAGTACTTC

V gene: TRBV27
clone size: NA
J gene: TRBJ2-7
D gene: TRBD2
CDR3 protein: CATQGGIEYEQYF
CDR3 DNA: TGTGCCACGCAGGGAGGGATAGAATACGAGCAGTACTTC

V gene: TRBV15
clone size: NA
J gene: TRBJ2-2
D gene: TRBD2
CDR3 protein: CATSRVAGGAGELFF
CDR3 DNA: TGTGCCACCAGCAGAGTAGCGGGGGGAGCTGGGGAGCTGTTTTTT

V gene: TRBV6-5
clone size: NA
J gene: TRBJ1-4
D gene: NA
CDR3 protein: CASAGAENREKLFF
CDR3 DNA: TGTGCCAGCGCGGGGGCGGAGAATCGTGAAAAACTGTTTTTT

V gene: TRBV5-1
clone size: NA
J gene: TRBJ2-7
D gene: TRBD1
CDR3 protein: CASSSLGQGGWEEQYF
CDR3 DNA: TGCGCCAGCAGCTCTCTGGGACAGGGAGGATGGGAGGAGCAGTACTTC

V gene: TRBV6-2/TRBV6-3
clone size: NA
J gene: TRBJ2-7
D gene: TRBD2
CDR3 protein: CASSSPRLAGYEQYF
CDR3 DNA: TGTGCCAGCAGTTCCCCCCGACTAGCTGGCTACGAGCAGTACTTC

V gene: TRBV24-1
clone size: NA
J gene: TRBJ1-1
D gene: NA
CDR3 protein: CATSDLILFTEAFF
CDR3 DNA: TGTGCCACCAGTGATTTGATTCTGTTCACTGAAGCTTTCTTT

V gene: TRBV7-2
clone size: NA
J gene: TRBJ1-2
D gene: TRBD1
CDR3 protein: CASSLGFLLWTGVLF
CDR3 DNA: TGTGCCAGCAGCTTAGGCTTCCTTCTTTGGACAGGGGTTCTCTTC

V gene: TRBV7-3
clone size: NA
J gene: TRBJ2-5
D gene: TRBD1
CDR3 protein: CASSLIGTEETQYF
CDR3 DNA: TGTGCCAGCAGCTTAATCGGGACAGAAGAGACCCAGTACTTC

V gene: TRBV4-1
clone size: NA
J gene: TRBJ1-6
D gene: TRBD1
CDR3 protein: CASRTTGGANSPLHF
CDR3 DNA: TGCGCCAGCAGGACGACAGGGGGTGCTAATTCACCCCTCCACTTT

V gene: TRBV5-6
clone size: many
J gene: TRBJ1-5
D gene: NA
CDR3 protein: CASSLAGVQQPQHF
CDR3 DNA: TGTGCCAGCAGCTTGGCAGGGGTTCAGCAGCCCCAGCATTTT

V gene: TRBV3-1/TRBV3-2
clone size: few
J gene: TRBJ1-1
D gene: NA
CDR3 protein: CASSSFMNTEAFF
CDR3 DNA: TGTGCCAGCAGTTCCTTTATGAACACTGAAGCTTTCTTT

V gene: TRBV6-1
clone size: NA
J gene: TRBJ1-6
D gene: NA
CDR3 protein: CASSAVGGAGNSPLHF
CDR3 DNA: TGTGCCAGCAGTGCTGTGGGAGGGGCAGGGAATTCACCCCTCCACTTT

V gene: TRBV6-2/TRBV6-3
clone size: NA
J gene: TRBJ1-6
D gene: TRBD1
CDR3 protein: CASSPPGQTNSPLHF
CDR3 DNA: TGTGCCAGCAGTCCCCCGGGACAGACAAATTCACCCCTCCACTTT

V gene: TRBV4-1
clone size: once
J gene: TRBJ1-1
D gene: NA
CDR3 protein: CASSQVLPTNTEAFF
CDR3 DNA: TGCGCCAGCAGCCAAGTTTTACCGACAAACACTGAAGCTTTCTTT

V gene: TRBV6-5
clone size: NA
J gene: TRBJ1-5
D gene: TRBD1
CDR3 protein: CASRTGNQPQHF
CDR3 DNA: TGTGCCAGCAGGACAGGGAATCAGCCCCAGCATTTT

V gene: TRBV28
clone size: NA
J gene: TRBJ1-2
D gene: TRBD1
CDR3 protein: CASSDRVYGYTF
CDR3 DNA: TGTGCCAGCAGTGACAGGGTCTATGGCTACACCTTC

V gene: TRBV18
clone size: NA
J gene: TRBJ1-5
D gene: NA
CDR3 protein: CASSPSAVTLQHF
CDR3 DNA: TGTGCCAGCTCACCATCCGCAGTTACCCTCCAACATTTT

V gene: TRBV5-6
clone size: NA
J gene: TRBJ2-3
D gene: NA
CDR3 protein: CASSLVRADTDTQYF
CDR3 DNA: TGTGCCAGCAGCTTGGTGCGTGCCGACACAGATACGCAGTATTTT

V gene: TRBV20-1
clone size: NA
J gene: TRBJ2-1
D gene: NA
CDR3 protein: CSALRNEQFF
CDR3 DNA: TGCAGTGCTCTGAGGAATGAGCAGTTCTTC

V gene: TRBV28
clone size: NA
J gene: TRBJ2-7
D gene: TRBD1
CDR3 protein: CASSIGTVHYEQYF
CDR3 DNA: TGTGCCAGCAGTATTGGGACAGTACACTACGAGCAGTACTTC

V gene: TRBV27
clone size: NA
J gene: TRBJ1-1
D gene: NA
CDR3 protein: CASSLITGKVAEAFF
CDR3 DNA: TGTGCCAGCAGTTTAATTACCGGGAAGGTGGCTGAAGCTTTCTTT

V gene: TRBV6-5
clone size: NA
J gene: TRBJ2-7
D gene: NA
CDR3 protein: CASSSFTSSGEQYF
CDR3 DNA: TGTGCCAGCAGTTCCTTTACAAGCTCGGGAGAGCAGTACTTC

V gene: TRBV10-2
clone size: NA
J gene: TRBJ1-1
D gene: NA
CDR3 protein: CASSPDTFPEAFF
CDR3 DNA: TGCGCCAGCAGTCCGGACACCTTCCCTGAAGCTTTCTTT

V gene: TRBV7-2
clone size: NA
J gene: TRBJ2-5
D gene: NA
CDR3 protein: CASSLASLETQYF
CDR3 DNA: TGTGCCAGCAGCCTAGCTTCGTTGGAGACCCAGTACTTC

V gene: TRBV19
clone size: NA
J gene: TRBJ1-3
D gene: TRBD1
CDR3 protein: CASISDRGKNTIYF
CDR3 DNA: TGTGCCAGTATTTCGGACAGGGGGAAGAACACCATATATTTT

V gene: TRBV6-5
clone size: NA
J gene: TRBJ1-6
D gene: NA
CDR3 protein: CASTQGNNSPLHF
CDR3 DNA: TGTGCCAGCACTCAGGGAAATAATTCACCCCTCCACTTT

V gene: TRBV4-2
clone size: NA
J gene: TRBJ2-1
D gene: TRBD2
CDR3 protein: CASSQEDGLVLNEQFF
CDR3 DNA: TGTGCCAGCAGCCAAGAAGACGGACTAGTACTCAATGAGCAGTTCTTC

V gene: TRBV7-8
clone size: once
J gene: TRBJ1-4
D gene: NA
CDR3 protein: CASSLRTAINEKLFF
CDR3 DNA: TGTGCCAGCAGCCTTCGGACAGCAATTAATGAAAAACTGTTTTTT

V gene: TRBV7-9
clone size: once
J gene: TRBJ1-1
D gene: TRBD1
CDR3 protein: CASSQGQGTEAFF
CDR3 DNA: TGTGCCAGCAGCCAGGGACAGGGCACTGAAGCTTTCTTT

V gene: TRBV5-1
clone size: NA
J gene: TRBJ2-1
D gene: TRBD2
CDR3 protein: CASSPGLAGRNEQFF
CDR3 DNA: TGCGCCAGCAGCCCGGGACTAGCGGGGAGGAATGAGCAGTTCTTC

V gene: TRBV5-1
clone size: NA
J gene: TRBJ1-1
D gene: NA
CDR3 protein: CASSSPGRNTEAFF
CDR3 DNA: TGCGCCAGCAGCTCACCAGGAAGGAACACTGAAGCTTTCTTT

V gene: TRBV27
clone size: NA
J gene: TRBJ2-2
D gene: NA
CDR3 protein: CASSSQGRANTGELFF
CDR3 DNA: TGTGCCAGCAGTTCACAGGGACGCGCGAACACCGGGGAGCTGTTTTTT

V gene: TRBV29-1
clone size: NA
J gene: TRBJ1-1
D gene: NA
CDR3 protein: CSVDRVMSTEAFF
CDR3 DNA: TGCAGCGTTGATCGGGTCATGTCCACTGAAGCTTTCTTT

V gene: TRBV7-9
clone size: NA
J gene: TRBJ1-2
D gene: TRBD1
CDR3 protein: CASSYGTDYGYTF
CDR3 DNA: TGTGCCAGCAGTTACGGGACAGACTATGGCTACACCTTC

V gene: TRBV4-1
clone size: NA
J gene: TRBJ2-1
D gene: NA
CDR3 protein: CASSRQRDEQFF
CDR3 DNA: TGCGCCAGCAGCCGGCAGCGGGATGAGCAGTTCTTC

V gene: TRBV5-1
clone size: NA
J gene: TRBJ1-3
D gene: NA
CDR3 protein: CASSLGVGTVVLNTIYF
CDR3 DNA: TGCGCCAGCAGCTTGGGTGTGGGCACAGTTGTTTTAAACACCATATATTTT

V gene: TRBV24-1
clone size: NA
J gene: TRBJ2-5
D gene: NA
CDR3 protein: CATSDLRGGQGIRETQYF
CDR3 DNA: TGTGCCACCAGTGATTTGCGAGGTGGGCAGGGGATTCGAGAGACCCAGTACTTC

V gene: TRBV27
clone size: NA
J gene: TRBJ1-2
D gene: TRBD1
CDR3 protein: CASSVKQGWGYTF
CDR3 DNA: TGTGCCAGCAGTGTAAAACAGGGGTGGGGCTACACCTTC

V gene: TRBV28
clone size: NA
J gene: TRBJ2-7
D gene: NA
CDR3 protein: CASSLGATYEQYF
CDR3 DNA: TGTGCCAGCAGTTTAGGGGCTACCTACGAGCAGTACTTC

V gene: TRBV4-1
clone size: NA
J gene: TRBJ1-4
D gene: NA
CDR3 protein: CASSPERVRIDEKLFF
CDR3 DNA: TGCGCCAGCAGCCCGGAGCGGGTACGAATCGATGAAAAACTGTTTTTT

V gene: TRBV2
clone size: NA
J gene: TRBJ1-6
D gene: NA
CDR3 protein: CASSEAAPRRYNSPLHF
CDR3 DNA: TGTGCCAGCAGTGAAGCTGCTCCTCGGCGGTATAATTCACCCCTCCACTTT